This T cell receptor (beta chain) was recovered during a study of early T cells in non-severe SARS-CoV-2 infection. At the level of the study: Investigators sequenced bulk RNA drawn from unsorted whole blood, and chains remained unpaired.

This clonotype has a count of ten or more. MiXCR, run by TCRdb on the 5' RACE reads, gives a single entry per CDR3 protein. The sample contains 90,000 to 120,000 distinct CDR3 sequences, 11% of which appear only once. The specimen sequenced was whole blood. This receptor was obtained from an adult who was a healthcare worker with PCR-confirmed SARS-CoV-2 infection or an uninfected control (not recorded which).

In DNA form, the CDR3 reads TGTGCCAGCGTCGAGGGAACCTCCTACAATGAGCAGTTCTTC. Translating it yields CASVEGTSYNEQFF. V gene TRBV28 combines with J gene TRBJ2-1; perhaps TRBD2 as D (5 bases). Germline lookup yields CDR1 MDHEN and CDR2 SYDVKM. V gave up 8 bases and J gave up 0 bases, with 11 bases separating them. The CDR3 extends over 14 amino acids.